The next 6 T cell receptor beta chains were all read from a single sample in a study of cytomegalovirus exposure and HLA in healthy donors. The PCR ran on 60 Vbeta and 13 Jbeta primers. The repertoire was sequenced with immunoSEQ multiplex PCR; TCRdb's copy has only in-frame clones and lacks some. The repertoire holds 70,000 to 90,000 clones, with roughly 88% as singletons. Specimen: PBMCs. The source of these receptors is a man aged 65 to 85 in good health and CMV-seropositive.

The chain recombines TRBV30 with TRBJ1-6; 9 positions agree with TRBD1. V dropped 2 bases and J dropped 1; count of bases not matched to a gene: 3. This CDR3 spans 16 amino acids. Per germline, CDR1 GTSNPN and CDR2 SVGIG (reference sequence). CDR3 sequence: CAWSTGGRSYNSPLHF. Here the CDR3 DNA reads TGTGCCTGGAGTACAGGGGGCAGGTCCTATAATTCACCCCTCCACTTT. Filled out from reference TRBV30 and TRBJ1-6, the complete variable domain reads SQTIHQWPATLVQPVGSPLSLECTVEGTSNPNLYWYRQAAGRGLQLLFYSVGIGQISSEVPQNLSASRPQDRQFILSSKKLLLSDSGFYLCAWSTGGRSYNSPLHFGNGTRLTVT.

This clone appeared once. This chain joins TRBV7-9 and TRBJ1-1; D unresolved. The CDR3 is 13 amino acids. From germline, CDR1 is SEHNR and CDR2 FQNEAQ (reference sequence). Trimming shortened V by 5 bases and J by 8 bases, and 15 bases separated the two germline ends. For the CDR3, the DNA is TGTGCCAGCAGCCCAGAAGTCAGTAAGGAAGCTTTCTTT. The encoded protein is CASSPEVSKEAFF.

The sample holds a few counts of this clone. The gene calls are TRBV6-1 and TRBJ2-5, with 8 bases identical to TRBD1. The V segment lost 6 bases and the J segment 3 bases; nucleotides outside the gene matches: 3. This CDR3 spans 13 amino acids. Per the germline V gene, CDR1 is MNHNS and CDR2 is SASEGT. CDR3 nucleotide sequence: TGTGCCAGCAGCGCGGACAGGGAAGAGACCCAGTACTTC. Translated, it gives CASSADREETQYF.

The CDR3, as DNA: TGTGCCAGTGGGGACAGGCCCCATTATGGCTACACCTTC. Its translation is CASGDRPHYGYTF. The chain links TRBV27 to TRBJ1-2, with 8 bases fitting TRBD1. The CDR3 has 13 amino acids. The germline CDR1 and CDR2 sequences are MNHEY and SMNVEV (reference sequence). The V segment lost 9 bases and the J segment 5 bases; nucleotides outside the gene matches: 8.

This chain uses TRBV6-1 with TRBJ2-7, with 10 bases aligning to TRBD2. Germline trimming cut 6 bases from V and 4 bases from J; bases unmatched to any gene: 9. From germline, CDR1 is MNHNS and CDR2 SASEGT. CDR3 length: 15 residues. The CDR3 spells CASRGASGGEYEQYF. The CDR3 coding sequence is TGTGCCAGCAGGGGGGCTAGCGGGGGAGAATACGAGCAGTACTTC.

Only a few counts were recorded for this clone. V is TRBV9 and J is TRBJ1-6; D is undetermined. The CDR3 contains 13 residues. The V gene's germline CDR1 is SGDLS and CDR2 YYNGEE. V was trimmed by 7 bases and J by 6 bases, leaving 11 bases between them. Here the CDR3 reads CASGPTSNSPLHF. The CDR3 bases are TGTGCCAGCGGCCCCACAAGTAATTCACCCCTCCACTTT. The full variable domain, with the rest looked up from reference TRBV9 and TRBJ1-6, is DSGVTQTPKHLITATGQRVTLRCSPRSGDLSVYWYQQSLDQGLQFLIQYYNGEERAKGNILERFSAQQFPDLHSELNLSSLELGDSALYFCASGPTSNSPLHFGNGTRLTVT.